The clone carrying this T cell receptor (beta chain) was counted only a few times. The antigen remains undetermined. The sample originates from a study of post-analysis software for immune sequencing data. Study-level information: The courses of disease that were included comprised relapsing-remitting, secondary progressive and progressive-relapsing multiple sclerosis.

Germline CDR1 KGHSH, CDR2 LQKENI. The ends were cut back, 4 bases at V and 0 bases at J, with 1 base in the middle. The CDR3 has 12 residues. Study-wide results and limits: Significantly decreased normalized Chao1 diversity was recorded for multiple sclerosis patients relative to controls. Five or six TRBV segments, TRBV5-6, TRBV5-1 and TRBV20-1 among them, were found more frequent in patients than controls. When the samples were clustered directly with F measure, those that had been prepared in the same batch showed strong co-clustering.

The TCR beta cDNA libraries carried unique molecular identifiers. The T cell input of about 1 to 10 million gave a few hundred thousand cDNA molecules. TCRdb re-derived calls from the PCR reads in MiXCR, one entry per CDR3 protein. The table shows hundreds of thousands of distinct CDR3 sequences, with 25% to 30% occurring only once. Material: blood. The chain links TRBV18 to TRBJ2-4; D call uncertain. This receptor was taken from a girl aged 10 to 17 with multiple sclerosis. In DNA form, the CDR3 reads TGTGCCAGCTCACGAGCCAAAAACATTCAGTACTTC. This translates into CASSRAKNIQYF.